Following are 13 T cell receptor beta chains from one sample sequenced in a study of cytomegalovirus exposure and HLA in healthy donors. This PCR relied on a set of 60 Vbeta primers and 13 Jbeta primers. Only in-frame clones appear in the TCRdb table, and some are missing; sequencing was by immunoSEQ multiplex PCR. In the table there are more than 70,000 clones, around 75% of which are singletons. Sequences were obtained from PBMCs. Receptors originate from a middle-aged man in good health and CMV-seronegative.

This clone was recorded a few times. The rearrangement uses TRBV7-3 and TRBJ2-4; 7 positions agree with TRBD1. The junction had 5 bases not matched to a gene; V was cut back by 0 bases and J by 0 bases. This CDR3 is 17 amino acids long. Germline-derived CDR1 and CDR2 are SGHTA and FQGTGA. DNA for the CDR3: TGTGCCAGCAGCTTAACCGGGACAGTATCAGCCAAAAACATTCAGTACTTC. Protein product: CASSLTGTVSAKNIQYF.

This clone appeared a few times. This chain links TRBV15 with TRBJ2-7; TRBD1 matches at 9 bases. There are 15 residues in the CDR3. V was pared by 5 bases and J by 0 bases, with 5 bases of the junction left unmatched. Germline V gene lookup returns CDR1 LNHNV and CDR2 YYDKDF (reference sequence). The CDR3 here is CATSGTGGASYEQYF. CDR3 coding DNA: TGTGCCACCAGCGGAACAGGGGGCGCCTCCTACGAGCAGTACTTC.

The chain is built from TRBV7-2 and TRBJ2-2; D not certain. The CDR3 covers 14 residues. The germline CDR1 and CDR2 sequences are SGHTA and FQGNSA. The germline V and J ends were trimmed by 5 bases and 3 bases, with 10 bases remaining between them. CDR3 region: CASSPPLYTGELFF. As DNA, the CDR3 is TGTGCCAGCAGCCCCCCTTTATACACCGGGGAGCTGTTTTTT.

This clone was observed a handful of times. The genes are TRBV10-2 and TRBJ1-2, with unresolved D. The germline V and J ends were trimmed by 7 bases and 3 bases, with 9 bases remaining between them. The CDR3 consists of 12 residues. Germline CDR1 and CDR2: WSHSY and SAAADI. CDR3: CASTGVDYGYTF. CDR3 coding DNA: TGCGCCAGCACGGGAGTAGACTATGGCTACACCTTC.

This sequence joins TRBV2 and TRBJ2-3; D is perhaps TRBD2 (6 bases). There are 11 residues in the CDR3. Germline loops: CDR1 SNHLY, CDR2 FYNNEI. Deletions cut 7 bases from V and 11 bases from J, with 13 bases between. CDR3 amino acids: CASTQRRGQYF. CDR3 nucleotides: TGTGCCAGCACGCAAAGGAGGGGGCAGTATTTT.

This clone was seen once. The rearrangement links TRBV7-9 to TRBJ2-1, with D possibly TRBD2 on 6 matching bases. This CDR3 region has 15 residues. V lost 4 bases, J lost 3 bases, and 13 bases lay in between. Looked up from germline, CDR1 is SEHNR and CDR2 is FQNEAQ (reference sequence). The DNA for the CDR3 is TGTGCCAGCAGCTCCCATATAGCGGTCTACAATGAGCAGTTCTTC. Amino acids: CASSSHIAVYNEQFF.

This chain uses TRBV7-3 with TRBJ1-1; 8 positions match TRBD1. Germline V gene lookup returns CDR1 SGHTA and CDR2 FQGTGA. The CDR3 sequence is 14 residues long. J was trimmed by 1 base and V by 2 bases; bases with no gene match: 0. The CDR3 loop reads CASSLGTGNTEAFF. The CDR3 DNA reads TGTGCCAGCAGCTTAGGGACAGGGAACACTGAAGCTTTCTTT.

This clone was seen only a few times. The chain is built from TRBV10-3 and TRBJ1-5, with 10 bases lining up with TRBD1. Unmatched junction bases numbered 2, after V lost 0 bases and J lost 6 bases. The CDR3 is made up of 15 amino acids. Germline V lookup: CDR1 ENHRY, CDR2 SYGVKD. The CDR3: CAISESTGGSQPQHF. The CDR3 DNA reads as TGTGCCATCAGTGAGTCGACAGGGGGCAGTCAGCCCCAGCATTTT.

This clone was picked up one time. CDR3 in DNA: TGTGCCAGCATCCTCGCCCGGACAGGTTCCTACGAGCAGTACTTC. Translation: CASILARTGSYEQYF. The rearrangement links TRBV5-6 to TRBJ2-7, with TRBD1 matching 7 bases. This CDR3 comprises 15 residues. J lost 1 base, V lost 6 bases, and 10 bases had no gene match. Germline V gene lookup returns CDR1 SGHDT and CDR2 YYEEEE.

The chain joins TRBV19 to TRBJ1-3, with 8 bases identical to TRBD1. CDR1 LNHDA and CDR2 SQIVND come from the germline V gene (reference sequence). The ends lost 5 bases at V and 3 bases at J; junction bases unmatched: 9. The CDR3 length is 16 residues. CDR3 coding DNA: TGTGCCAGTAGTTTCGGACAGGGAGGAGGTGGAAACACCATATATTTT. Protein: CASSFGQGGGGNTIYF.

Note on this clone: An end of the junction does not agree with germline; a read error may underlie this. The gene calls are TRBV7-9 and TRBJ2-5; a possible D gene is TRBD1 (6 bases). The CDR3 runs 14 residues. Germline CDR1 and CDR2: SEHNR and FQNEAQ (reference sequence). The CDR3 protein is CSSSPLGGKETQYF. The CDR3 coding sequence is TGTTCCAGCAGCCCTCTAGGGGGAAAAGAGACCCAGTACTTC.

As for this clone: Within the sample, other DNA sequences also encode this same CDR3. The V and J genes are TRBV9 and TRBJ1-1; 7 bases agree with TRBD1. This CDR3 is built from 14 residues. J gave up 2 bases and V 0 bases, and 1 base lay outside the gene matches. Germline CDR1 and CDR2: SGDLS and YYNGEE. The CDR3 DNA is TGTGCCAGCAGCGTAGACAGGGGCAACACTGAAGCTTTCTTT. Translating it yields CASSVDRGNTEAFF.

The chain recombines TRBV7-2 with TRBJ2-1, with TRBD2 identical over 11 bases. With 2 bases clipped from V and 4 bases from J, the junction kept 1 base outside the gene matches. Per germline, CDR1 SGHTA and CDR2 FQGNSA. CDR3 length equals 15 residues. CDR3 residues: CASSLTSGGYNEQFF. The DNA of the CDR3 is TGTGCCAGCAGCTTAACTAGCGGGGGTTACAATGAGCAGTTCTTC.